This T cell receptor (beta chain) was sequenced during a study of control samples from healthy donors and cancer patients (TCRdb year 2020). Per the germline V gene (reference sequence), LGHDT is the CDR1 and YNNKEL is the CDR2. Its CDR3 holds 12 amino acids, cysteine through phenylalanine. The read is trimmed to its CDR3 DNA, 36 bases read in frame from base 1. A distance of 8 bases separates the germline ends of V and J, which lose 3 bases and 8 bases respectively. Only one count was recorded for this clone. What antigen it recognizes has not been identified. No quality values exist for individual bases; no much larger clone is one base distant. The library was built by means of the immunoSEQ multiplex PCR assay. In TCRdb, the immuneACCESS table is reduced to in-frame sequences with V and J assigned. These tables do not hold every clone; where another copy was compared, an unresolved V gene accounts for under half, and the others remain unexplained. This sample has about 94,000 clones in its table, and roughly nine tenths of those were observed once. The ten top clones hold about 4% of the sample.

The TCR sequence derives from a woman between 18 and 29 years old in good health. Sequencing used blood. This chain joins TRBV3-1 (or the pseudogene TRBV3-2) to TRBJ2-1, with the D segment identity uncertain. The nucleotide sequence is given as TGTGCCAGCAGCCATCCTTGGGATGAGCAGTTCTTC. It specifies CASSHPWDEQFF.